Included here is one T cell receptor beta chain sequence, with context. Other DNA sequences in the sample encode the same CDR3. The ends were cut back, 5 bases at V and 2 bases at J, with 9 bases in the middle. The CDR3 loop spans 13 amino acids. Germline CDR1 KGHSH, CDR2 LQKENI. Data came from immunoSEQ multiplex PCR; TCRdb stores just in-frame clones and leaves some out. Here the sample spans some 100,000 clones, 82% being singletons. The data were obtained in a study of PD-1 blockade in mismatch repair-deficient tumors. Mismatch repair deficiency was confirmed in all patients, by PCR or immunohistochemistry.

The TCR was taken from an adult with mismatch repair-deficient cancer. The gene calls are TRBV18 and TRBJ1-1, with D possibly TRBD1 on 5 matching bases. The sample consisted of peripheral blood, taken roughly 35 weeks after starting pembrolizumab. Here the CDR3 reads CASSSDRNTEAFF. The DNA of the CDR3 is TGTGCCAGCTCATCTGACAGAAACACTGAAGCTTTCTTT.